Listed here are 32 T cell receptor beta chains from one sample, sequenced in a study of PD-L1 blockade in urothelial cancer. TCRdb's copy holds only in-frame clones and misses some; the assay was immunoSEQ multiplex PCR. The sample has roughly 42,000 clones; roughly nine tenths are singletons. The time point: peripheral blood 6 weeks after treatment start. The source was PBMCs, collected around atezolizumab (anti-PD-L1) treatment. These receptor sequences come from a man between 65 and 79 years old with urothelial cancer.

The chain recombines TRBV7-6 with TRBJ2-2, with 8 bases matching TRBD1. The CDR3 spans 15 residues. J was trimmed by 4 bases and V by 5 bases; bases with no gene match: 6. Germline V CDR1 and CDR2: SGHVS, FNYEAQ. CDR3 in DNA: TGTGCCAGCAGCGCACAGACAGGGGCCACCGGGGAGCTGTTTTTT. Protein product: CASSAQTGATGELFF. The whole variable domain, remainder taken from reference TRBV7-6 and TRBJ2-2, is GAGVSQSPRYKVTKRGQDVALRCDPISGHVSLYWYRQALGQGPEFLTYFNYEAQQDKSGLPNDRFSAERPEGSISTLTIQRTEQRDSAMYRCASSAQTGATGELFFGEGSRLTVL.

Comments on this clone: Other nucleotide sequences from this sample produce the same CDR3. J is TRBJ2-7 and V is TRBV7-8, with TRBD1 identical over 8 bases. V shed 5 bases, J shed 2 bases, and the junction held 8 bases outside the gene matches. Germline V CDR1 and CDR2: SGHVS, FQNEAQ. The CDR3 spans 15 residues. The CDR3 DNA sequence: TGTGCCAGCAGCCCACGGACAGGGCTTACCTACGAGCAGTACTTC. Translation: CASSPRTGLTYEQYF.

The rearrangement links TRBV9 to TRBJ1-1; D is ambiguous. The CDR3 consists of 14 residues. With 3 bases removed from V and 4 bases from J, the gap between germline ends came to 13 bases. Germline assignment: CDR1 SGDLS and CDR2 YYNGEE. The CDR3 coding sequence is TGTGCCAGCAGCGCTCTTGTGGGGAGCACTGAAGCTTTCTTT. Its protein product is CASSALVGSTEAFF.

V and J are TRBV27 and TRBJ2-5, with 7 bases fitting TRBD1. CDR1 and CDR2 (germline): MNHEY, SMNVEV (reference sequence). This CDR3 contains 13 residues. V lost 5 bases, J lost 2 bases, and 2 bases stayed unmatched. The CDR3 DNA is TGTGCCAGCAGTCGGGACAGACAAGAGACCCAGTACTTC. It is translated as CASSRDRQETQYF.

This clone showed up just a few times. The chain couples TRBV7-2 to TRBJ2-1; 11 bases map to TRBD2. This CDR3 comprises 15 residues. Germline CDR1 and CDR2: SGHTA and FQGNSA. J was trimmed by 9 bases and V by 7 bases; bases with no gene match: 11. Written as DNA, the CDR3 is TGTGCCAGCACCCGCTCGAGACTAGCGGGATCTGAGCAGTTCTTC. This codes for CASTRSRLAGSEQFF.

The chain recombines TRBV2 with TRBJ1-1, with D tentatively TRBD1 (5 bases). In germline, CDR1 is SNHLY, CDR2 FYNNEI. V gave up 7 bases and J gave up 0 bases, with 12 bases separating them. The CDR3 sequence is 14 residues long. The CDR3 DNA reads TGTGCCAGCACCGTGGACACCCTGAACACTGAAGCTTTCTTT. Protein product: CASTVDTLNTEAFF.

This clone was seen a single time. V and J are TRBV11-2 and TRBJ2-1, with D perhaps matching TRBD2 (5 bases). Germline-derived CDR1 and CDR2 are SGHAT and FQNNGV. This CDR3 comprises 16 residues. Trimming shortened V by 4 bases and J by 1 base, and 14 bases separated the two germline ends. CDR3 sequence: CASSSSVAISYNEQFF. CDR3 nucleotide sequence: TGTGCCAGCAGCTCATCCGTAGCGATATCCTACAATGAGCAGTTCTTC.

This rearrangement joins TRBV19 to TRBJ2-6; D is uncertain. Germline V gives CDR1 LNHDA, CDR2 SQIVND (reference sequence). The CDR3 extends over 11 amino acids. The germline V and J ends were trimmed by 3 bases and 12 bases, with 6 bases remaining between them. The CDR3 loop reads CASSIGGVLTF. In nucleotides, the CDR3 is TGTGCCAGTAGTATTGGCGGCGTCCTGACTTTC.

The chain links TRBV28 to TRBJ1-1, with a weak D call TRBD1 (5 bases). The germline V and J ends were trimmed by 2 bases and 5 bases, with 15 bases remaining between them. The CDR3 contains 15 residues. The germline V gene has CDR1 MDHEN and CDR2 SYDVKM. CDR3 region: CASSLPQGGRTEAFF. CDR3 bases: TGTGCCAGCAGTTTACCCCAGGGCGGTCGAACTGAAGCTTTCTTT.

The chain couples TRBV27 to TRBJ2-7; D might be TRBD1 (5 bases). V lost 2 bases and J 2 bases, leaving 7 bases between the germline ends. The CDR3 has 13 residues. Germline-derived CDR1 and CDR2 are MNHEY and SMNVEV (reference sequence). The CDR3 DNA sequence: TGTGCCAGCAGTTTAGACAGAACCTACGAGCAGTACTTC. Its translation: CASSLDRTYEQYF.

J is TRBJ2-1 and V is TRBV23-1; 11 bases line up with TRBD1. TRBV23-1 is noted as an ORF with a role that remains uncertain. Germline trimming cut 8 bases from V and 6 bases from J; bases unmatched to any gene: 21. The CDR3 covers 19 residues. In nucleotides, the CDR3 is TGCGCCAGCCTCCGAGGGGGACAGGGGGTCATCGAGTCGGGCAATGAGCAGTTCTTC. Its protein is CASLRGGQGVIESGNEQFF.

The rearrangement uses TRBV10-3 and TRBJ2-3; 12 bases agree with TRBD1. The CDR3 totals 18 residues. Germline V gene sequence: CDR1 ENHRY, CDR2 SYGVKD. J was trimmed by 3 bases and V by 5 bases; bases with no gene match: 12. CDR3 region: CAISPGTGGENGTDTQYF. The DNA for the CDR3 is TGTGCCATCAGTCCCGGGACAGGGGGCGAAAATGGAACAGATACGCAGTATTTT.

The table lists this clone with a count of one. This chain links TRBV9 with TRBJ1-5; no definite D call. Trimming left V 0 bases short and J 4 bases short, with 11 bases between. CDR3 length: 15 residues. Germline V gene data show CDR1 as SGDLS and CDR2 as YYNGEE. The CDR3 DNA reads TGTGCCAGCAGCGTAGCCGGCGGGGATAATCAGCCCCAGCATTTT. Translation gives CASSVAGGDNQPQHF.

In nucleotides, the CDR3 is TGTGCCAGCAGTTTTAGCGTCTTTAGCTACGAGCAGTACTTC. Its translation is CASSFSVFSYEQYF. V usage is TRBV28 and J usage is TRBJ2-7, with D possibly TRBD2 on 5 matching bases. V shed 3 bases and J shed 3 bases, with 12 bases lying between them. This CDR3 is built from 14 residues. CDR1 and CDR2 (germline): MDHEN, SYDVKM. Supplemented by reference TRBV28 and TRBJ2-7, the full variable domain reads DVKVTQSSRYLVKRTGEKVFLECVQDMDHENMFWYRQDPGLGLRLIYFSYDVKMKEKGDIPEGYSVSREKKERFSLILESASTNQTSMYLCASSFSVFSYEQYFGPGTRLTVT.

The chain is built from TRBV6-6 and TRBJ2-2; 7 nucleotides line up with TRBD2. Germline CDR1 MNHNY, CDR2 SVGAGI (reference sequence). This CDR3 has 16 residues. Trimming cost V 5 bases and J 5 bases; bases outside gene matches: 11. The CDR3 here is CASSHYSGTTTGELFF. As DNA, the CDR3 is TGTGCCAGCAGTCACTACTCCGGGACTACAACCGGGGAGCTGTTTTTT.

A few counts support this clone. The CDR3 DNA is TGTGCCAGCAGCCCACCCTCGGCGGGCTACAATGAGCAGTTCTTC. Translating gives CASSPPSAGYNEQFF. V and J are TRBV7-9 and TRBJ2-1; tentative D call: TRBD2 (5 bases). The CDR3 extends over 15 amino acids. Trimming removed 5 bases from V and 3 bases from J, with 14 bases in between. Germline lookup yields CDR1 SEHNR and CDR2 FQNEAQ (reference sequence).

The chain couples TRBV30 to TRBJ2-3, with 7 bases identical to TRBD2. The CDR3 is 15 amino acids. The junction had 10 bases not matched to a gene; V was cut back by 4 bases and J by 3 bases. CDR1 and CDR2 (germline): GTSNPN, SVGIG (reference sequence). CDR3 DNA sequence: TGTGCCTGGAAGCGTGCTAGCGGCCTAACAGATACGCAGTATTTT. Protein product: CAWKRASGLTDTQYF.

The J gene is TRBJ2-2, the V gene TRBV6-1; no clear D. Looked up from germline, CDR1 is MNHNS and CDR2 is SASEGT. Trimming took off 0 bases at V and 5 bases at J, with 10 bases between the two ends. This CDR3 comprises 15 residues. CDR3 sequence (DNA): TGTGCCAGCAGTGAAGCACCCCCTCGGACCGGGGAGCTGTTTTTT. Translating it yields CASSEAPPRTGELFF.

The chain employs TRBV19 and TRBJ1-5; a weak D match, TRBD1 (6 bases). The CDR3 totals 15 residues. CDR1 is LNHDA and CDR2 is SQIVND in the germline V gene (reference sequence). The V end lost 3 bases, the J end lost 0 bases, and 9 bases lay between the germline ends. As DNA, the CDR3 is TGTGCCAGTAGTATGAAAGGGGGTAGCAATCAGCCCCAGCATTTT. It translates to CASSMKGGSNQPQHF. Complete variable domain (other parts from reference TRBV19 and TRBJ1-5): DGGITQSPKYLFRKEGQNVTLSCEQNLNHDAMYWYRQDPGQGLRLIYYSQIVNDFQKGDIAEGYSVSREKKESFPLTVTSAQKNPTAFYLCASSMKGGSNQPQHFGDGTRLSIL.

The chain employs TRBV2 and TRBJ2-5, with a possible D match to TRBD2 (6 bases). The CDR3 extends over 12 amino acids. Trimming shortened V by 10 bases and J by 5 bases, and 14 bases separated the two germline ends. Germline V gene sequence: CDR1 SNHLY, CDR2 FYNNEI. CDR3 in DNA: TGTGCCACTAGCGAAATTAGGGAGACCCAGTACTTC. Protein sequence: CATSEIRETQYF.

This chain links TRBV5-6 with TRBJ2-7; D is unclear. Deletions cut 0 bases from V and 7 bases from J, with 8 bases between. Germline V lookup: CDR1 SGHDT, CDR2 YYEEEE. The CDR3 sequence is 12 residues long. The DNA of the CDR3 is TGTGCCAGCAGCTTGGCCTCGAGGGAGCAGTACTTC. Residues: CASSLASREQYF.

The CDR3 DNA reads TGTGCCAGTAGTATTAGGCGGGACGCTGGGGCCAACGTCCTGACTTTC. Encoded protein: CASSIRRDAGANVLTF. J is TRBJ2-6 and V is TRBV19; D might be TRBD2 (6 bases). The germline V gene has CDR1 LNHDA and CDR2 SQIVND (reference sequence). Trimming stripped 3 bases from V and 2 bases from J, with 11 bases between. This CDR3 has 16 residues.

The gene calls are TRBV5-1 and TRBJ2-5; TRBD2 aligns across 11 bases. The CDR3 sequence is 16 residues long. With 4 bases clipped from V and 1 base from J, the junction kept 6 bases outside the gene matches. CDR1 and CDR2 from the germline V gene are SGHRS and YFSETQ. The CDR3 loop reads CASSHGTSGSQETQYF. The CDR3 DNA sequence: TGCGCCAGCAGCCACGGGACTAGCGGATCCCAAGAGACCCAGTACTTC.

This rearrangement joins TRBV6-5 to TRBJ1-5, with D perhaps TRBD1 (6 bases). V lost 5 bases to trimming and J lost 0 bases, with 8 bases between them. The CDR3 is made up of 14 amino acids. Germline-derived CDR1 and CDR2 are MNHEY and SVGAGI. The CDR3 DNA is TGTGCCAGCAGTCCAGGGGATAGCAATCAGCCCCAGCATTTT. Amino acid sequence: CASSPGDSNQPQHF.

The rearrangement uses TRBV30 and TRBJ2-7; 13 bases align to TRBD2. The CDR3 runs 15 residues. Germline values: CDR1 GTSNPN, CDR2 SVGIG (reference sequence). J lost 2 bases, V lost 8 bases, and 9 bases had no gene match. CDR3 bases: TGTGCCGGCGCTGGGACTAGCGGGACCCCCTACGAGCAGTACTTC. This encodes CAGAGTSGTPYEQYF.

The rearrangement links TRBV5-4 to TRBJ2-1, with TRBD2 matching over 9 bases. The germline V gene encodes CDR1 SGHNT and CDR2 YYREEE (reference sequence). This CDR3 is built from 16 residues. Trimming removed 4 bases from V and 0 bases from J; junction bases left unmatched: 5. The DNA of the CDR3 is TGTGCCAGCAGCAAACTAGCGGGTCCCTCCTACAATGAGCAGTTCTTC. Translated: CASSKLAGPSYNEQFF.

The chain couples TRBV12-5 to TRBJ1-5, with 10 bases that match TRBD1. The CDR3 covers 18 residues. The germline V gene encodes CDR1 LGHNT and CDR2 FRNRAP. The ends lost 6 bases at V and 1 base at J; junction bases unmatched: 12. The DNA for the CDR3 is TGTGCTAGTGGCTCCCGTGACAGGGGGCTCGGCAGCAATCAGCCCCAGCATTTT. This translates into CASGSRDRGLGSNQPQHF.

The gene calls are TRBV15 and TRBJ1-5; 8 bases align to TRBD1. Looked up from germline, CDR1 is LNHNV and CDR2 is YYDKDF (reference sequence). Germline trimming cut 0 bases from V and 5 bases from J; bases unmatched to any gene: 3. This CDR3 spans 15 amino acids. CDR3 in amino acids: CATSRDQGAYQPQHF. As DNA, the CDR3 is TGTGCCACCAGCAGAGATCAGGGGGCCTATCAGCCCCAGCATTTT. Full variable domain (rest looked up from reference TRBV15 and TRBJ1-5): DAMVIQNPRYQVTQFGKPVTLSCSQTLNHNVMYWYQQKSSQAPKLLFHYYDKDFNNEADTPDNFQSRRPNTSFCFLDIRSPGLGDTAMYLCATSRDQGAYQPQHFGDGTRLSIL.

This chain joins TRBV15 and TRBJ2-1, with 12 bases identical to TRBD2. Trimming took 3 bases from V and 10 from J; bases not matched to a gene: 10. Germline V CDR1 and CDR2: LNHNV, YYDKDF (reference sequence). The CDR3 contains 16 residues. Written as DNA, the CDR3 is TGTGCCACCAGCAGCCCACGACTAGCGGGAGTGTGGGAGCAGTTCTTC. It specifies CATSSPRLAGVWEQFF. Drawing the rest from reference TRBV15 and TRBJ2-1, the complete variable domain is DAMVIQNPRYQVTQFGKPVTLSCSQTLNHNVMYWYQQKSSQAPKLLFHYYDKDFNNEADTPDNFQSRRPNTSFCFLDIRSPGLGDTAMYLCATSSPRLAGVWEQFFGPGTRLTVL.

The chain uses TRBV29-1 and TRBJ1-2; 12 bases line up with TRBD1. The CDR3 length is 12 residues. Germline CDR1 reads SQVTM; CDR2 reads ANQGSEA. Trimming cost V 7 bases and J 10 bases; bases outside gene matches: 7. This CDR3 reads CSANRDRGLYTF. The CDR3 coding sequence is TGCAGCGCTAACCGGGACAGGGGGCTCTACACCTTC. The whole variable domain, filled in from reference TRBV29-1 and TRBJ1-2, reads SAVISQKPSRDICQRGTSLTIQCQVDSQVTMMFWYRQQPGQSLTLIATANQGSEATYESGFVIDKFPISRPNLTFSTLTVSNMSPEDSSIYLCSANRDRGLYTFGSGTRLTVV.

The chain is built from TRBV7-3 and TRBJ2-3; TRBD2 agrees at 10 bases. This CDR3 spans 15 amino acids. V trimming: 5 bases; J trimming: 7 bases; junction bases outside the gene matches: 9. Germline-derived CDR1 and CDR2 are SGHTA and FQGTGA. The CDR3 reads CASSPQAGGRHTQYF. DNA of the CDR3: TGTGCCAGCAGCCCCCAAGCGGGAGGGCGACATACGCAGTATTTT.

The chain has TRBV5-5 and TRBJ2-7, with 7 nucleotides matching TRBD1. Germline CDR1 SGHKS, CDR2 YYEKEE (reference sequence). The CDR3 spans 14 residues. With V trimmed by 5 bases and J by 3 bases, 8 bases remained unmatched. The CDR3 DNA reads TGTGCCAGCAGTCTCAAGGGACAGCTCTACGAGCAGTACTTC. Translated: CASSLKGQLYEQYF.